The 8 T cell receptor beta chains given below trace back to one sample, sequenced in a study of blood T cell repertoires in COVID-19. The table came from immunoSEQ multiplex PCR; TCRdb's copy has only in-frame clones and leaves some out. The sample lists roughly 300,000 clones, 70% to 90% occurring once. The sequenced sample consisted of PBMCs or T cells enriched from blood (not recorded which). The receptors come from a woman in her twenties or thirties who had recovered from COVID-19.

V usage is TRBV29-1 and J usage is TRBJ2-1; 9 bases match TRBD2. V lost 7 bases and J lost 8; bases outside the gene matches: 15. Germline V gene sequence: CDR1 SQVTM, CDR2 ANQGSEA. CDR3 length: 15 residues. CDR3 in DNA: TGCAGCGGGAGCGGGCGGGGGGGCCTCCTCGATGAGCAGTTCTTC. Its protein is CSGSGRGGLLDEQFF.

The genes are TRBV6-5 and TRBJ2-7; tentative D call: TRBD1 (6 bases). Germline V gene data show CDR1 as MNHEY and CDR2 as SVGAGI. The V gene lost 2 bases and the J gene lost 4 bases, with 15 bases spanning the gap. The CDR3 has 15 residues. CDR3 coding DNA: TGTGCCAGCAGTTACACCACTCAGGGGACGTACGAGCAGTACTTC. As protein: CASSYTTQGTYEQYF.

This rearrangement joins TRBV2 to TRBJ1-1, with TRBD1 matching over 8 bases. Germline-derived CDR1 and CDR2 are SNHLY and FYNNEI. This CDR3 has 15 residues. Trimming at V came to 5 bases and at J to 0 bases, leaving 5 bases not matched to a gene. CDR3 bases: TGTGCCAGCAGTTCGGGACAGGCTGTGAACACTGAAGCTTTCTTT. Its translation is CASSSGQAVNTEAFF.

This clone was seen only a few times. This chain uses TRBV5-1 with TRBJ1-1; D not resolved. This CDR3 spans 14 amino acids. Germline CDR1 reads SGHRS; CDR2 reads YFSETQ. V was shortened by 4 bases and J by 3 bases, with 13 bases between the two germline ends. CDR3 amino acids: CASSILSGDTEAFF. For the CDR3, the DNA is TGCGCCAGCAGCATTTTGTCCGGGGACACTGAAGCTTTCTTT.

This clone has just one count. CDR3 nucleotides: TGTGCCAGCAGTGAGGACAGGGTAACGGGAGGCTACACCTTC. As protein: CASSEDRVTGGYTF. This chain joins TRBV2 and TRBJ1-2, with 8 bases matching TRBD1. This CDR3 spans 14 amino acids. CDR1 SNHLY and CDR2 FYNNEI come from the germline V gene. V was clipped by 3 bases and J by 8 bases; unmatched bases: 8. Full variable domain (remainder filled in from reference TRBV2 and TRBJ1-2): EPEVTQTPSHQVTQMGQEVILRCVPISNHLYFYWYRQILGQKVEFLVSFYNNEISEKSEIFDDQFSVERPDGSNFTLKIRSTKLEDSAMYFCASSEDRVTGGYTFGSGTRLTVV.

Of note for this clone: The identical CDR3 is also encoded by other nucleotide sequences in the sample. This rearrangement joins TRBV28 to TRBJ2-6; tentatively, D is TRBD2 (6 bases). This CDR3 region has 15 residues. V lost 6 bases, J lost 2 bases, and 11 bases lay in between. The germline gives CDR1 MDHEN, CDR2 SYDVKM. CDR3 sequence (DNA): TGTGCCAGCAGCCTGGGGGGAGCTGGGGCCAACGTCCTGACTTTC. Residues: CASSLGGAGANVLTF.

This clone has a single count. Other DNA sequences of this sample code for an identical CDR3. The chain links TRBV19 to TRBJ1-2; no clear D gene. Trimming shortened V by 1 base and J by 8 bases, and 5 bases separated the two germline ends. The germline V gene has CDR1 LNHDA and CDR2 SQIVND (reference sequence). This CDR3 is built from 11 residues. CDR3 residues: CASSIGSGYTF. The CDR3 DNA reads TGTGCCAGTAGTATAGGGAGCGGCTACACCTTC.

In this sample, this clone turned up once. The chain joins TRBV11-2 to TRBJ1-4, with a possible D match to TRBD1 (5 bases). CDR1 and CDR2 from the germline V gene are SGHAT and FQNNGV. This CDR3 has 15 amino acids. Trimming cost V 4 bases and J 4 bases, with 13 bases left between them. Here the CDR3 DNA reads TGTGCCAGCAGCTGGGGACTTCGGGGTAATGAAAAACTGTTTTTT. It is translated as CASSWGLRGNEKLFF.